The sequence of this T cell receptor (beta chain) was determined in a study of regulatory T cells in long-lasting Graves disease. Described time point: newly diagnosed GD, antithyroid drugs for less than 3 months. Preparation of the TCR library used RNA extracted from PBMCs. Patients hailed from an endocrinology department in Xi'an, China. Building the TCR beta libraries relied on iRepertoire HTBI primers, and CDR3 regions underwent Arm-PCR. MiXCR, applied by TCRdb to the multiplex PCR reads, yields one record per CDR3 protein. The sample has around 420,000 distinct CDR3 sequences; about 15% are singletons. The V gene's germline CDR1 is DFQATT and CDR2 SNEGSKA (reference sequence). The CDR3 is 16 residues long. Unmatched junction bases numbered 10, after V lost 6 bases and J lost 3 bases. These data also featured in a second study, about T cells in Graves' hyperthyroidism and ophthalmopathy.

The sample consisted of peripheral blood mononuclear cells (PBMCs), taken at new diagnosis, from a patient treated with antithyroid drugs. The origin of this receptor is a woman aged 40 to 50 with Graves disease. V gene TRBV20-1 combines with J gene TRBJ2-1; TRBD2 matches 11 bases. CDR3 in DNA: TGCAGTGCCCCCGGACTAGCGGGCCTAGACTACAATGAGCAGTTCTTC. Its translation is CSAPGLAGLDYNEQFF.